One and the same sample provided the 8 T cell receptor beta chains below, sequenced in a study of blood T cell repertoires in COVID-19. This table comes from immunoSEQ multiplex PCR, and its TCRdb copy is limited to in-frame clones, with some not included. The sample carries around 260,000 clones, 70% to 90% recorded once. The sequenced sample consisted of peripheral blood. The source of these receptors is a human donor with COVID-19, enrolled during active disease. The donor label of this sample is uncertain.

The rearrangement uses TRBV24-1 and TRBJ2-3, with a possible D match to TRBD2 (6 bases). The germline V gene encodes CDR1 KGHDR and CDR2 SFDVKD. V was trimmed by 3 bases and J by 2 bases, leaving 11 bases between them. The CDR3 covers 15 residues. The CDR3 DNA is TGTGCCACCAGTGATGCCTCGGGAGTCACAGATACGCAGTATTTT. Its protein is CATSDASGVTDTQYF.

V is TRBV10-3 and J is TRBJ1-5; 9 nucleotides line up with TRBD1. The trim removed 4 bases at V and 2 bases at J, leaving 0 bases unmatched. The CDR3 contains 14 residues. The germline CDR1 and CDR2 sequences are ENHRY and SYGVKD. CDR3 nucleotide sequence: TGTGCCATCAGTGGGGACAGGGGCAATCAGCCCCAGCATTTT. It codes for CAISGDRGNQPQHF.

The V and J genes are TRBV5-8 and TRBJ2-7, with TRBD1 identical over 7 bases. In germline, CDR1 is SGHTS, CDR2 YDEGEE. With 0 bases clipped from V and 0 bases from J, the junction kept 3 bases outside the gene matches. CDR3 size: 15 residues. The CDR3 sequence is CASSLEAGGSYEQYF. In nucleotides, the CDR3 is TGTGCCAGCAGCTTGGAGGCAGGGGGCTCCTACGAGCAGTACTTC.

This chain connects TRBV19 to TRBJ1-1; perhaps TRBD1 as D (5 bases). The CDR3 length is 14 residues. The V end lost 7 bases, the J end lost 11 bases, and 23 bases lay between the germline ends. Germline-derived CDR1 and CDR2 are LNHDA and SQIVND (reference sequence). CDR3 DNA sequence: TGTGCCAGTAACCCCGCCAGCGCGCAGGGTGACGCTTTCTTT. Residues: CASNPASAQGDAFF.

The chain recombines TRBV6-2 or TRBV6-3 with TRBJ1-1, with D possibly being TRBD1 (6 bases). Germline CDR1 is MNHEY and CDR2 is SVGEGT. Trimming cost V 3 bases and J 0 bases, with 14 bases left between them. The CDR3 length is 16 residues. The CDR3, as DNA: TGTGCCAGCAGTTATTACAGGGCAGGGATGAACACTGAAGCTTTCTTT. Translating it yields CASSYYRAGMNTEAFF.

The genes are TRBV12-3 or TRBV12-4 and TRBJ1-5, with D uncertain. The CDR3 has 11 amino acids. Trimming left V 6 bases short and J 3 bases short, with 3 bases between. The CDR3 sequence: CASSYNQPQHF. DNA of the CDR3: TGTGCCAGCAGCTACAATCAGCCCCAGCATTTT.

The chain couples TRBV7-2 to TRBJ2-2, with TRBD2 as a possible D gene (5 bases). CDR3 size: 15 residues. CDR1 SGHTA and CDR2 FQGNSA come from the germline V gene. Trimming shortened V by 5 bases and J by 4 bases, and 14 bases separated the two germline ends. For the CDR3, the DNA is TGTGCCAGCAGCCGCGAAACCGGACTCACCGGGGAGCTGTTTTTT. Residues: CASSRETGLTGELFF.

On this clone: The same CDR3 arises from other DNA sequences in this sample as well. V usage is TRBV19 and J usage is TRBJ2-7; 11 nucleotides line up with TRBD2. The J segment lost 3 bases and the V segment lost 5 bases, leaving 6 bases of the junction unmatched. From germline, CDR1 is LNHDA and CDR2 SQIVND (reference sequence). The CDR3 length is 15 residues. CDR3 sequence: CASSLPGTSGYEQYF. The DNA of the CDR3 is TGTGCCAGTAGTTTACCCGGGACTAGCGGCTACGAGCAGTACTTC. Full variable domain (missing parts from reference TRBV19 and TRBJ2-7): DGGITQSPKYLFRKEGQNVTLSCEQNLNHDAMYWYRQDPGQGLRLIYYSQIVNDFQKGDIAEGYSVSREKKESFPLTVTSAQKNPTAFYLCASSLPGTSGYEQYFGPGTRLTVT.